This TCR beta chain was identified in a study of Graves' ophthalmopathy and Graves' hyperthyroidism. Study in general: The authors collected peripheral blood at initial diagnosis, before any treatment.

Points from the study as a whole: Most thyroid-expanded clonotypes exceeding 0.001 frequency were also found in blood. Ophthalmopathy progression cases were predicted by the model with approximately 66% sensitivity and less than 85% specificity.

Amplified TCR beta CDR3 regions were obtained using RNA transcripts as template. HTBI primers served in a first-round RT-PCR, which a second-round multiplex PCR followed. TCRdb analysed the multiplex PCR reads with MiXCR anew, one entry per CDR3 protein. This sample has 230,000 or so distinct CDR3 sequences, with around 45% found just once. J lost 5 bases, V lost 10 bases, and 14 bases had no gene match. The CDR3 totals 15 residues. Germline values: CDR1 ENHRY, CDR2 SYGVKD. The evidence that diagnosis relied on was clinical symptoms, serum thyroxine, TRAb, thyroid ultrasound and orbital computed tomography. Comment on this clonotype: Its antigen is not identified.

Sequencing used peripheral blood. The chain combines TRBV10-3 with TRBJ1-3; TRBD1 aligns across 7 bases. The sequence was collected from an adult man with Graves' ophthalmopathy. CDR3 in amino acids: CATTETLGGRNTIYF. CDR3 DNA: TGTGCCACCACTGAAACCCTAGGGGGCCGAAACACCATATATTTT.